This T cell receptor beta chain stems from a study of naive and memory T cell subsets. V was shortened by 5 bases and J by 6 bases, with 10 bases between the two germline ends. This CDR3 is built from 12 residues. Many counts were recorded for this clonotype. CD4+ T cell IFNgamma after overnight CMV lysate exposure gave donor CMV status. An equimolar mix of two oligonucleotides served as the beta constant-region primer for TRBC1 and TRBC2. Ligated cDNA was amplified by four rounds of PCR with nested alpha and beta constant-region primers and SP2. TCRdb re-called the UMI-ligation and nested PCR reads with MiXCR, one entry per CDR3 protein. The top ten clones hold approximately 0.9% of a sample with some 110,000 distinct CDR3 sequences, over 30% of them seen once.

The material sequenced was central memory CD4+ T cells from blood. The receptor was isolated from a human donor in good health. The chain is built from TRBV12-3 or TRBV12-4 and TRBJ1-1; no clear D. The CDR3 DNA is TGTGCCAGCAGTCGATCGGTGTCTGAAGCTTTCTTT. The encoded protein is CASSRSVSEAFF.